This T cell receptor beta chain was identified during a study of PD-L1 blockade in urothelial cancer. Whole-study context: In the mid-2010s, patients got going on atezolizumab, taking 1,200 mg intravenously every 3 weeks. Analyses used blood from 3 weeks (second dose) and 6 weeks after treatment start. Blood samples had a median of approximately 150,000 T cells.

CDR3 length: 20 amino acids. Trimming took 9 bases from V and 7 from J; bases not matched to a gene: 23. Germline V gene lookup returns CDR1 LNHDA and CDR2 SQIVND (reference sequence). Sequencing was performed with immunoSEQ multiplex PCR; in TCRdb, only in-frame clones are kept and a portion is missing. The sample has about 49,000 clones, 79% seen once. The time point denotes: pretreatment peripheral blood. Each individual provided 1 to 8 samples (taken pretreatment and on-treatment). The sequence was collected from a man aged 70 or older with urothelial cancer. The V and J genes are TRBV19 and TRBJ2-1; 14 positions agree with TRBD2. The source material was PBMCs, sampled around atezolizumab (anti-PD-L1) treatment. The chain's CDR3 is CARGSLAGLTGTSGRNEQFF. The CDR3 coding sequence is TGTGCCAGAGGTTCCCTAGCGGGGTTAACCGGGACTAGCGGGAGAAATGAGCAGTTCTTC.